Each of the 26 T cell receptor beta chains below was sequenced from the same sample in a study of T cells in Graves' hyperthyroidism and ophthalmopathy. RNA transcripts provided the source from which TCR beta CDR3 regions were amplified. Using the HTBI primer set, a first-round RT-PCR was run on the TCR CDR3. One entry per CDR3 protein, called by TCRdb with MiXCR from the multiplex PCR reads. The sample holds around 480,000 distinct CDR3 sequences; approximately 15% are singletons and the top ten take less than 20%. Sequenced sample: blood. The receptors shown here come from a woman under 30 with Graves' hyperthyroidism.

This sequence joins TRBV7-9 and TRBJ2-1; D is uncertain. CDR1 and CDR2 from the germline V gene are SEHNR and FQNEAQ (reference sequence). Between the trimmed V and J ends, which lost 5 bases and 5 bases, there was a span of 19 bases. This CDR3 contains 16 residues. In nucleotides, the CDR3 is TGTGCCAGCAGCCAACTCTGGCAAGCCCAAAACAATGAGCAGTTCTTC. It is translated as CASSQLWQAQNNEQFF.

This rearrangement joins TRBV7-2 to TRBJ1-1, with D possibly being TRBD1 (5 bases). Germline V gene lookup returns CDR1 SGHTA and CDR2 FQGNSA. The ends were cut back, 5 bases at V and 11 bases at J, with 21 bases in the middle. The CDR3 runs to 14 residues. The CDR3 protein is CASSPRAGMPYAFF. CDR3 in DNA: TGTGCCAGCAGCCCACGTGCAGGGATGCCGTACGCTTTCTTT.

This clonotype was counted many times. This chain connects TRBV20-1 to TRBJ2-7; 12 nucleotides align to TRBD2. From germline, CDR1 is DFQATT and CDR2 SNEGSKA (reference sequence). Trimming removed 7 bases from V and 5 bases from J; junction bases left unmatched: 9. The CDR3 covers 14 residues. The CDR3 spells CSGKGLAGTDEQYF. The CDR3 DNA sequence: TGCAGTGGGAAAGGACTAGCGGGAACCGACGAGCAGTACTTC.

This clonotype was seen many times. This sequence joins TRBV12-3 or TRBV12-4 and TRBJ2-1, with 13 bases matching TRBD2. The CDR3 covers 17 residues. V was pared by 6 bases and J by 3 bases, with 8 bases of the junction left unmatched. CDR3 amino acids: CASSPPGLAGFYNEQFF. The CDR3 nucleotides read TGTGCCAGCAGCCCTCCGGGACTAGCGGGATTCTACAATGAGCAGTTCTTC.

This clonotype occurred a few times. This sequence joins TRBV19 and TRBJ2-1; TRBD2 might be the D (5 bases). Germline V gene sequence: CDR1 LNHDA, CDR2 SQIVND (reference sequence). This CDR3 contains 14 residues. The V gene lost 7 bases and the J gene lost 0 bases, with 10 bases spanning the gap. DNA for the CDR3: TGTGCCAGTATGAGGGAAAGCTCCTACAATGAGCAGTTCTTC. Protein sequence: CASMRESSYNEQFF.

In this sample, this clonotype turned up many times. The chain combines TRBV7-3 with TRBJ2-1; 13 nucleotides line up with TRBD2. Germline V gene data show CDR1 as SGHTA and CDR2 as FQGTGA. After removal of 2 bases from V and 8 bases from J, the junction contained 3 bases not matched to a gene. This CDR3 comprises 15 residues. The CDR3 DNA reads TGTGCCAGCAGCTTAGAGACTAGCGGGAGGCATGAGCAGTTCTTC. It translates to CASSLETSGRHEQFF.

The chain joins TRBV10-3 to TRBJ2-3; D ambiguous. The germline V gene has CDR1 ENHRY and CDR2 SYGVKD. Trimming pared 7 bases from V and 6 bases from J, leaving 17 bases between. This CDR3 region has 14 residues. The chain's CDR3 is CAINPSAEQDTQYF. The CDR3 region has the DNA TGTGCCATCAACCCGTCAGCAGAGCAGGATACGCAGTATTTT.

J is TRBJ2-1 and V is TRBV13; 8 nucleotides agree with TRBD1. Trimming cost V 3 bases and J 0 bases; bases outside gene matches: 7. Germline CDR1 reads PRHDT; CDR2 reads FYEKMQ (reference sequence). The CDR3 consists of 17 residues. For the CDR3, the DNA is TGTGCCAGCAGCTTTCGGACAGGGTTTGGCTCCTACAATGAGCAGTTCTTC. The encoded protein is CASSFRTGFGSYNEQFF. Full variable domain (rest looked up from reference TRBV13 and TRBJ2-1): AAGVIQSPRHLIKEKRETATLKCYPIPRHDTVYWYQQGPGQDPQFLISFYEKMQSDKGSIPDRFSAQQFSDYHSELNMSSLELGDSALYFCASSFRTGFGSYNEQFFGPGTRLTVL.

This clonotype was seen more than once but under ten times. The rearrangement links TRBV29-1 to TRBJ1-1, with TRBD1 identical over 7 bases. Germline V lookup: CDR1 SQVTM, CDR2 ANQGSEA. V lost 7 bases to trimming and J lost 4 bases; unmatched junction nucleotides: 6. CDR3 length: 12 residues. CDR3 in amino acids: CSAVHRGTEAFF. CDR3 DNA: TGCAGCGCAGTTCACAGGGGCACTGAAGCTTTCTTT.

The chain combines TRBV7-8 with TRBJ2-7; D ambiguous. Germline values: CDR1 SGHVS, CDR2 FQNEAQ. The length of the CDR3 is 11 residues. The V end lost 9 bases, the J end lost 7 bases, and 13 bases lay between the germline ends. In DNA, the CDR3 is TGTGCCAGTGGGTCTGGGCCGGAGCAGTACGTC. Translated: CASGSGPEQYV.

This clonotype was recorded at least ten times. The rearrangement links TRBV20-1 to TRBJ1-4, with a weak D call TRBD1 (5 bases). This CDR3 comprises 14 residues. Germline CDR1 is DFQATT and CDR2 is SNEGSKA (reference sequence). Trimming pared 7 bases from V and 6 bases from J, leaving 18 bases between. CDR3 amino acids: CSVPERGGYEKLFF. The DNA for the CDR3 is TGCAGTGTCCCTGAGAGGGGCGGCTATGAAAAACTGTTTTTT.

This clonotype was seen repeatedly, ten times or more. The rearrangement joins TRBV12-5 to TRBJ2-7; D unclear. Germline loops: CDR1 LGHNT, CDR2 FRNRAP. This CDR3 spans 16 amino acids. V lost 1 base and J lost 2, with 15 bases in between. CDR3 in amino acids: CASGLGKGTVAYEQYF. DNA for the CDR3: TGTGCTAGTGGTTTGGGCAAAGGTACGGTAGCCTACGAGCAGTACTTC. The entire variable domain, with the rest obtained from reference TRBV12-5 and TRBJ2-7, is as follows: DARVTQTPRHKVTEMGQEVTMRCQPILGHNTVFWYRQTMMQGLELLAYFRNRAPLDDSGMPKDRFSAEMPDATLATLKIQPSEPRDSAVYFCASGLGKGTVAYEQYFGPGTRLTVT.

The rearrangement links TRBV20-1 to TRBJ1-2; 7 bases are shared with TRBD1. This CDR3 spans 15 amino acids. J lost 2 bases, V lost 1 base, and 7 bases had no gene match. CDR1 and CDR2 from the germline V gene are DFQATT and SNEGSKA (reference sequence). CDR3 sequence: CSARGISGGNYGYTF. CDR3 in DNA: TGCAGTGCTAGAGGCATCTCAGGGGGAAACTATGGCTACACCTTC.

This clonotype came up many times. This chain joins TRBV14 and TRBJ2-1, with 11 positions matching TRBD2. CDR1 SGHDN and CDR2 FVKESK come from the germline V gene. The CDR3 consists of 15 residues. V was clipped by 3 bases and J by 6 bases; unmatched bases: 4. This chain's CDR3 is CASSHTSGSGNEQFF. The CDR3 nucleotides read TGTGCCAGCAGCCACACTAGCGGGAGTGGCAATGAGCAGTTCTTC.

This clonotype was picked up many times. This rearrangement joins TRBV3-1 to TRBJ2-4, with 7 bases that match TRBD1. The length of the CDR3 is 15 residues. The germline CDR1 and CDR2 sequences are LGHDT and YNNKEL (reference sequence). V lost 1 base, J lost 6 bases, and 6 bases stayed unmatched. Here the CDR3 DNA reads TGTGCCAGCAGCCAAGGACCTGACAGGGCAAACATTCAGTACTTC. Its protein product is CASSQGPDRANIQYF.

The CDR3 reads CASNTGQGATEAFF. In nucleotides, the CDR3 is TGCGCCAGCAACACGGGACAGGGCGCCACTGAAGCTTTCTTT. V usage is TRBV5-1 and J usage is TRBJ1-1, with 9 positions matching TRBD1. The germline gives CDR1 SGHRS, CDR2 YFSETQ. Losses at the gene ends were 6 bases for V and 4 bases for J; bases not matched to a gene: 7. This CDR3 contains 14 residues.

V usage is TRBV30 and J usage is TRBJ1-4; the D gene is possibly TRBD1 (6 bases). The CDR3 covers 15 residues. Germline V gene lookup returns CDR1 GTSNPN and CDR2 SVGIG (reference sequence). V lost 2 bases to trimming and J lost 4 bases, with 14 bases between them. Written as DNA, the CDR3 is TGTGCCTGGAGTCCAGGACAGCTTAATAATGAAAAACTGTTTTTT. Amino acids: CAWSPGQLNNEKLFF.

The sample holds a few counts of this clonotype. The chain employs TRBV4-1 and TRBJ2-5, with 12 bases identical to TRBD2. V dropped 3 bases and J dropped 5; count of bases not matched to a gene: 7. Germline-derived CDR1 and CDR2 are MGHRA and YSYEKL. The CDR3 is 16 amino acids. In DNA, the CDR3 is TGCGCCAGCAGCCAGGGTCAACTAGCGGGAGGCGAGACCCAGTACTTC. Its protein product is CASSQGQLAGGETQYF.

This clonotype turned up a few times. This chain links TRBV27 with TRBJ1-6, with D hard to call. The CDR3 totals 14 residues. Germline assignment: CDR1 MNHEY and CDR2 SMNVEV (reference sequence). Trimming left V 3 bases short and J 9 bases short, with 12 bases between. The CDR3 DNA reads as TGTGCCAGCAGTTTTCCCCAACCTTCTTCACCCCTCCACTTT. This sequence encodes CASSFPQPSSPLHF.

A few counts support this clonotype. The chain uses TRBV3-1 and TRBJ2-7; 7 positions match TRBD1. This CDR3 has 16 residues. CDR1 is LGHDT, CDR2 YNNKEL, per germline (reference sequence). Trimming took 0 bases from V and 6 from J; bases not matched to a gene: 11. CDR3 nucleotides: TGTGCCAGCAGCCAAGACAGAGAGACAGGGTCCATCGAGCAGTACTTC. It is translated as CASSQDRETGSIEQYF.

This clonotype was observed at least ten times. V is TRBV11-2 and J is TRBJ1-3; D unclear. Germline V gene sequence: CDR1 SGHAT, CDR2 FQNNGV. Trimming stripped 2 bases from V and 6 bases from J, with 8 bases between. The CDR3 sequence is 13 residues long. CDR3 in amino acids: CASSLRQENTIYF. Written as DNA, the CDR3 is TGTGCCAGCAGCTTACGACAAGAAAACACCATATATTTT.

This clonotype was recorded many times. The rearrangement joins TRBV3-1 to TRBJ1-1, with D unresolved. Germline V lookup: CDR1 LGHDT, CDR2 YNNKEL (reference sequence). The V gene lost 4 bases and the J gene lost 5 bases, with 8 bases spanning the gap. The CDR3 has 12 amino acids. CDR3 amino acids: CASSLDWTEAFF. The CDR3 nucleotides read TGTGCCAGCAGCCTCGATTGGACTGAAGCTTTCTTT. Full variable domain (remainder filled in from reference TRBV3-1 and TRBJ1-1): DTAVSQTPKYLVTQMGNDKSIKCEQNLGHDTMYWYKQDSKKFLKIMFSYNNKELIINETVPNRFSPKSPDKAHLNLHINSLELGDSAVYFCASSLDWTEAFFGQGTRLTVV.

This clonotype was found many times. The rearrangement uses TRBV12-3 or TRBV12-4 and TRBJ1-1, with 7 bases that match TRBD1. J lost 11 bases, V lost 5 bases, and 11 bases had no gene match. The CDR3 length is 13 residues. The CDR3 reads CASSQTGLRWAFF. CDR3 coding DNA: TGTGCCAGCAGTCAGACAGGGTTAAGATGGGCTTTCTTT.

The rearrangement joins TRBV2 to TRBJ2-1; 13 bases match TRBD2. The CDR3 runs 18 residues. Germline values: CDR1 SNHLY, CDR2 FYNNEI. J lost 4 bases, V lost 6 bases, and 12 bases had no gene match. In nucleotides, the CDR3 is TGTGCCAGCAGCCCTAAGCCTCGACTAGCGGGAGGTTACAATGAGCAGTTCTTC. Amino acid sequence: CASSPKPRLAGGYNEQFF.

This clonotype occurred many times. The rearrangement uses TRBV27 and TRBJ2-1; D is undetermined. The CDR3 has 15 residues. Germline CDR1 and CDR2: MNHEY and SMNVEV (reference sequence). Deletions cut 5 bases from V and 7 bases from J, with 18 bases between. In nucleotides, the CDR3 is TGTGCCAGCAGTATCTCTATCGAAGGGTTAAATGAGCAGTTCTTC. Translated: CASSISIEGLNEQFF.

V gene TRBV20-1 combines with J gene TRBJ2-2; a possible D gene is TRBD2 (6 bases). The length of the CDR3 is 15 residues. Looked up from germline, CDR1 is DFQATT and CDR2 is SNEGSKA (reference sequence). The germline V and J ends were trimmed by 3 bases and 0 bases, with 11 bases remaining between them. The CDR3 DNA follows: TGCAGTGCTAGTAAGGAGGGCGCGAACACCGGGGAGCTGTTTTTT. This encodes CSASKEGANTGELFF.